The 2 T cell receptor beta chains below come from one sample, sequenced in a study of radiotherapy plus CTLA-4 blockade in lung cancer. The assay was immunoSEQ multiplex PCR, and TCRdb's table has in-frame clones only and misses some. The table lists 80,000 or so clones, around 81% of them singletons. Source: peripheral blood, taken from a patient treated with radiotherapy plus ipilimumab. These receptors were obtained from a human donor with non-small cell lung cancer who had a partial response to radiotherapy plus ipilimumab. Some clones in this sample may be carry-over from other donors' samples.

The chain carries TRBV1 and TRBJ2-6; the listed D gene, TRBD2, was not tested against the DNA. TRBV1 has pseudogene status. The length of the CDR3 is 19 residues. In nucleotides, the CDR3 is TGCACCAGCAGCCAAGAAGCGGGGGGGCTCCCCTCTGGGGCCAACGTCCTGACTTTC. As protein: CTSSQEAGGLPSGANVLTF.

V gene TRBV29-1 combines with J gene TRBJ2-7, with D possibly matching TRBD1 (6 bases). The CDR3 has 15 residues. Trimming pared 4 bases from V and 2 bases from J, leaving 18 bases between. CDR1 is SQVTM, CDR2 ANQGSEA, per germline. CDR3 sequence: CSVVTDRRPPYEQYF. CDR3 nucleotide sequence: TGCAGCGTTGTTACTGACAGGAGACCCCCCTACGAGCAGTACTTC.